Listed below are T cell receptor beta chains from one sample, sequenced in a study of T cell repertoires in cytomegalovirus infection. For these TCRs, the target antigens are not known. A single record per CDR3 protein comes from TCRdb applying MiXCR to the reads. The sample shows 28,000 or so distinct CDR3 sequences, 19% of them seen only once. Sample: CD8+ T cells from cultured PBMCs, taken from culture after CMV antigen stimulation. These TCRs come from a human donor in good health (CMV status not recorded). Some clones in this sample may be carry-over from other donors' samples. Each CDR3 is given with its conserved first and last residue. D genes are given only for firm matches. Expanded clones get a size class; other rows say once, few or many, or leave the size out.

>TRBJ1-6|.|.|TRBV7-6
CASSLWQGEGLGSPLHF
TGTGCCAGCAGCTTATGGCAGGGTGAAGGTCTGGGATCACCCCTCCACTTT
>TRBJ2-1|TRBD2|few|TRBV29-1
CSVPTSGTYNEQFF
TGCAGCGTTCCTACTAGCGGGACCTACAATGAGCAGTTCTTC
>TRBJ2-5|.|.|TRBV7-2
CASSLKGVGVAIETQYF
TGTGCCAGCAGCTTAAAGGGGGTCGGGGTAGCTATAGAGACCCAGTACTTC
>TRBJ2-3|TRBD2|few|TRBV7-6
CASSLGRLAGAPITDTQYF
TGTGCCAGCAGCTTAGGCCGACTAGCGGGAGCCCCGATCACAGATACGCAGTATTTT
>TRBJ2-5|TRBD2|few|TRBV28
CASSVDLSGRKETQYF
TGTGCCAGCAGTGTAGACCTTAGCGGGAGGAAAGAGACCCAGTACTTC
>TRBJ1-3|.|few|TRBV6-5
CASSDGHTIYF
TGTGCCAGCAGCGACGGTCACACCATATATTTT
>TRBJ2-1|.|few|TRBV7-9
CASSLSPRDLSSYNEQFF
TGTGCCAGCAGCTTAAGCCCGCGGGACCTGAGCTCCTACAATGAGCAGTTCTTC
>TRBJ1-1|.|.|TRBV19
CASSLLRRPLNTEAFF
TGTGCCAGTAGTCTTTTAAGGAGACCCTTGAACACTGAAGCTTTCTTT
>TRBJ2-7|.|.|TRBV6-1
CASSKVGSSYEQYF
TGTGCCAGCAGCAAAGTCGGGAGCTCCTACGAGCAGTACTTC
>TRBJ1-3|.|.|TRBV7-8
CASSLYPPSGNTICF
TGTGCCAGCAGCTTATATCCCCCCTCTGGAAACACCATATGTTTT
>TRBJ2-1|TRBD1|many|TRBV6-2/TRBV6-3
CASSPPGTGIHNEQFF
TGTGCCAGCAGTCCGCCCGGGACAGGGATTCACAATGAGCAGTTCTTC
>TRBJ1-5|TRBD1|.|TRBV7-2
CASAQGRFEPQHF
TGTGCCAGCGCACAGGGGAGATTTGAGCCCCAGCATTTT
>TRBJ2-1|.|few|TRBV7-9
CASSSFGRGDSYNEQFF
TGTGCCAGCAGCTCGTTCGGACGGGGAGATTCCTACAATGAGCAGTTCTTC
>TRBJ2-1|TRBD2|.|TRBV7-2
CASSFFSGGAQYEQFF
TGTGCCAGCAGCTTTTTTAGCGGGGGGGCCCAGTATGAGCAGTTCTTC
>TRBJ2-1|.|many|TRBV7-8
CASSLVGDLAEIQFF
TGTGCCAGCAGCTTAGTGGGTGATTTAGCGGAGATACAGTTCTTC
>TRBJ2-7|.|.|TRBV11-2
CASSLDRAKYYEQYF
TGTGCCAGCAGCTTAGACAGGGCCAAATACTACGAGCAGTACTTC
>TRBJ2-7|TRBD1|few|TRBV20-1
CSARDREVWEQYF
TGCAGTGCTCGGGACAGGGAAGTTTGGGAGCAGTACTTC
>TRBJ2-3|TRBD2|few|TRBV7-2
CASSLAETYTDTQYF
TGTGCCAGCAGCCTAGCGGAAACTTACACAGATACGCAGTATTTT
>TRBJ2-4|.|few|TRBV12-3/TRBV12-4
CASSFSKTNIQYF
TGTGCCAGCAGTTTCTCCAAGACTAACATTCAGTACTTC
>TRBJ2-3|TRBD1|many|TRBV6-2/TRBV6-3
CASNRGGADTQYF
TGTGCCAGCAACAGGGGTGGCGCAGATACGCAGTATTTT
>TRBJ1-3|TRBD1|many|TRBV4-3
CASSQAWDSGNLNTIYF
TGCGCCAGCAGCCAAGCCTGGGACAGCGGGAACTTAAACACCATATATTTT
>TRBJ2-4|TRBD2|few|TRBV6-2/TRBV6-3
CASMREEWGKNIQYF
TGTGCCAGCATGCGGGAGGAATGGGGCAAAAACATTCAGTACTTC
>TRBJ2-1|.|few|TRBV11-2
CASSTVVADNNEQFF
TGTGCCAGCAGCACGGTGGTAGCGGATAACAATGAGCAGTTCTTC
>TRBJ1-1|TRBD1|.|TRBV10-3
CAIRAGDRGNTEAFF
TGTGCCATCCGTGCTGGGGACAGGGGAAACACTGAAGCTTTCTTT
>TRBJ2-3|.|many|TRBV7-3
CASSPTPGTPPDTQYF
TGTGCCAGCAGCCCTACCCCCGGGACTCCGCCAGATACGCAGTATTTT
>TRBJ2-1|.|many|TRBV7-9
CASRDLDNEQFF
TGTGCCAGCAGGGATTTAGACAATGAGCAGTTCTTC
>TRBJ1-2|.|.|TRBV7-2
CASAGQGYGYTF
TGTGCCAGCGCTGGGCAGGGATATGGCTACACCTTC
>TRBJ1-4|.|once|TRBV7-9
CASSDRTNREKLFF
TGTGCCAGCAGCGACAGGACGAACCGTGAAAAACTGTTTTTT
>TRBJ2-1|TRBD2|many|TRBV7-7
CASSFRAGGYNEQFF
TGTGCCAGCAGCTTCAGGGCGGGAGGATATAATGAGCAGTTCTTC
>TRBJ1-1|.|few|TRBV12-3/TRBV12-4
CASSFENTEAFF
TGTGCCAGCAGTTTCGAGAACACTGAAGCTTTCTTT
>TRBJ2-3|TRBD2|.|TRBV7-2
CASSPPGREVFFTDTQYF
TGTGCCAGCAGCCCCCCGGGGCGGGAGGTTTTCTTCACAGATACGCAGTATTTT
>TRBJ2-7|TRBD2|few|TRBV11-1
CASSAQAGAPYEQYF
TGTGCCAGCAGCGCGCAAGCGGGAGCACCCTACGAGCAGTACTTC
>TRBJ2-1|.|.|TRBV7-3
CASSLRSPYSGNYNEQFF
TGTGCCAGCAGCTTAAGATCCCCATATAGCGGTAACTACAATGAGCAGTTCTTC
>TRBJ2-7|.|.|TRBV29-1
CSVAAGDHEQYF
TGCAGCGTCGCAGCAGGGGACCACGAGCAGTACTTC
>TRBJ1-5|TRBD1|many|TRBV28
CASSLGDRRNQPQHF
TGTGCCAGCAGTTTAGGGGACAGGCGCAATCAGCCCCAGCATTTT
>TRBJ1-5|.|.|TRBV11-2
CASSPSGNSRPQHF
TGTGCCAGCAGCCCGAGTGGGAACTCACGGCCCCAGCATTTT
>TRBJ1-2|TRBD1|many|TRBV7-2
CASSSSGTGYEGYTF
TGTGCCAGCAGCTCATCCGGGACAGGGTATGAGGGCTACACCTTC
>TRBJ1-5|TRBD1|few|TRBV7-8
CASRPISGGGTGWNQPQHF
TGTGCCAGCAGGCCTATTAGTGGAGGGGGCACGGGATGGAATCAGCCCCAGCATTTT
>TRBJ2-1|.|few|TRBV7-8
CASSSTSKWGGREQFF
TGTGCCAGCAGCTCAACTAGCAAATGGGGCGGGCGGGAGCAGTTCTTC
>TRBJ2-2|TRBD1|.|TRBV6-6
CASSDGTGLGGELFF
TGTGCCAGCAGTGACGGGACAGGGTTGGGCGGGGAGCTGTTTTTT
>TRBJ1-2|TRBD1|few|TRBV7-2
CARASGGEGYGYTF
TGTGCCAGAGCATCAGGGGGCGAGGGCTATGGCTACACCTTC
>TRBJ2-3|.|many|TRBV12-3/TRBV12-4
CASSFKSTDTQYF
TGTGCCAGCAGTTTCAAGAGCACAGATACGCAGTATTTT
>TRBJ2-1|TRBD2|.|TRBV27
CVSSFSGIDNEQFF
TGTGTCAGCAGTTTTAGCGGGATCGACAATGAGCAGTTCTTC
>TRBJ2-1|.|.|TRBV7-3
CASSLRGPYNEQFF
TGTGCCAGCAGCTTAAGAGGTCCCTACAATGAGCAGTTCTTC
>TRBJ2-7|.|few|TRBV7-8
CASSLAPGETAYEQYF
TGTGCCAGCAGCTTAGCCCCGGGAGAGACCGCCTACGAGCAGTACTTC
>TRBJ2-7|.|.|TRBV6-2/TRBV6-3
CASTGARGLFYEQYF
TGTGCCAGCACAGGGGCGAGAGGCCTATTCTACGAGCAGTACTTC
>TRBJ1-1|.|.|TRBV12-3/TRBV12-4
CASSQTGFTEAFF
TGTGCCAGCAGTCAAACAGGGTTCACTGAAGCTTTCTTT
>TRBJ2-1|.|few|TRBV6-2/TRBV6-3
CASSQLGWNEQFF
TGTGCCAGCAGTCAACTGGGTTGGAATGAGCAGTTCTTC
>TRBJ1-1|.|once|TRBV6-2/TRBV6-3
CASSYGPRNTEAFF
TGTGCCAGCAGTTACGGACCGAGGAACACTGAAGCTTTCTTT
>TRBJ2-1|.|.|TRBV7-6
CASSLVGGAFLNEQFF
TGTGCCAGCAGCTTAGTTGGCGGGGCGTTCTTGAATGAGCAGTTCTTC
>TRBJ2-1|TRBD2|.|TRBV6-4
CASSESGGGYNEQFF
TGTGCCAGCAGTGAAAGCGGGGGGGGGTACAATGAGCAGTTCTTC
>TRBJ2-7|TRBD2|few|TRBV4-1
CASSPSSGRVAYEQYF
TGCGCCAGCAGCCCCTCTAGCGGGAGAGTTGCCTACGAGCAGTACTTC
>TRBJ2-7|.|few|TRBV6-6
CASSYTGLGGEQYF
TGTGCCAGCAGTTACACAGGGCTTGGAGGCGAGCAGTACTTC
>TRBJ2-7|TRBD1|many|TRBV6-5
CASSPPGQLYEQYF
TGTGCCAGCAGTCCACCGGGACAGCTATACGAGCAGTACTTC